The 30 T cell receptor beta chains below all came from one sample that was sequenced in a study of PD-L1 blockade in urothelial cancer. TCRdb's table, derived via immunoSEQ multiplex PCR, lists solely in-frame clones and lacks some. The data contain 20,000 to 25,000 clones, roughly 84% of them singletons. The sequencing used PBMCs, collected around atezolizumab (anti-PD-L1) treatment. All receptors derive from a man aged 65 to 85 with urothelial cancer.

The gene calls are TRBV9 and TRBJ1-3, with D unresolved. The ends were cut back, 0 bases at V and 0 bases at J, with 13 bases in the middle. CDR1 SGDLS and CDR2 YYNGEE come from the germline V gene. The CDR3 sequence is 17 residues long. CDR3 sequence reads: CASSVGPAGDSGNTIYF. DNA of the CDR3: TGTGCCAGCAGCGTAGGACCCGCCGGAGACTCTGGAAACACCATATATTTT. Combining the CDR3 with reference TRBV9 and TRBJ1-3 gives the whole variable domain DSGVTQTPKHLITATGQRVTLRCSPRSGDLSVYWYQQSLDQGLQFLIQYYNGEERAKGNILERFSAQQFPDLHSELNLSSLELGDSALYFCASSVGPAGDSGNTIYFGEGSWLTVV.

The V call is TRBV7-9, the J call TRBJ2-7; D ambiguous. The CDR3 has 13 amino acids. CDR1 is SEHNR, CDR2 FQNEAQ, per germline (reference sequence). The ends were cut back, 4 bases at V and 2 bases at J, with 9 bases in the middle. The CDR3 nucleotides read TGTGCCAGCAGCTACCCCTCAGCCTACGAGCAGTACTTC. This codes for CASSYPSAYEQYF.

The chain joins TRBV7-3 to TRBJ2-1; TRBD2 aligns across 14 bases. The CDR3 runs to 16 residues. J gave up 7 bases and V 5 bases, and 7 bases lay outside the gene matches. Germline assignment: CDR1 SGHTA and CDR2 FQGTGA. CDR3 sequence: CASSLGTSGSGNEQFF. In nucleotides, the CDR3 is TGTGCCAGCAGCCTGGGGACTAGCGGGAGTGGGAATGAGCAGTTCTTC.

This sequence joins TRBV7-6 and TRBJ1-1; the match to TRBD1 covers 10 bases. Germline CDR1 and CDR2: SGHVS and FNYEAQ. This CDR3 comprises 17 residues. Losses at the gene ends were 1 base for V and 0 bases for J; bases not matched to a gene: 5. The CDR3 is CASSLVGQGTVNTEAFF. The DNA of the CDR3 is TGTGCCAGCAGCTTAGTGGGACAGGGGACCGTGAACACTGAAGCTTTCTTT.

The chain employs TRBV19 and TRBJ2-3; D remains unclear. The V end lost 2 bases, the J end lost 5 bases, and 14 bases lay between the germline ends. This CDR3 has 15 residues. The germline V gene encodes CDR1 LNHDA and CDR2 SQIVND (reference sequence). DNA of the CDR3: TGTGCCAGTAGTATAAGCAGCGTAGCCCTAGATACGCAGTATTTT. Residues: CASSISSVALDTQYF.

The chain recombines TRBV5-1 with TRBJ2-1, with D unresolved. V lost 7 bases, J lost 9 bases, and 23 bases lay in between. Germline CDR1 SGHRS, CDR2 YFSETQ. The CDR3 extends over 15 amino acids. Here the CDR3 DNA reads TGCGCCAGCGACCCCTCGGCGGCCGGAGCTAGTGAGCAGTTCTTC. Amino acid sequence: CASDPSAAGASEQFF.

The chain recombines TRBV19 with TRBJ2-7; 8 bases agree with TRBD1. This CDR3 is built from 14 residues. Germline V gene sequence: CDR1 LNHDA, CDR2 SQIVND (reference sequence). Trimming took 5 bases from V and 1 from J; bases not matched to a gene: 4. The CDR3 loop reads CASSDDRGSYEQYF. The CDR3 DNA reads TGTGCCAGTAGTGACGACAGGGGTTCCTACGAGCAGTACTTC.

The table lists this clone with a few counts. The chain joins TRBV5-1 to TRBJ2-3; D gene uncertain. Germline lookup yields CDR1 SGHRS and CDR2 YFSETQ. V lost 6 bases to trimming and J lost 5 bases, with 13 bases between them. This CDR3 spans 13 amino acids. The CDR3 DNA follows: TGCGCCAGCATGGTCGTTTCGGGAGATACGCAGTATTTT. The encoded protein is CASMVVSGDTQYF.

In DNA form, the CDR3 reads TGTGCCAGTAGTATAGGACCGGGGTCAGATACGCAGTATTTT. Its protein is CASSIGPGSDTQYF. The V call is TRBV19, the J call TRBJ2-3; tentatively, D is TRBD2 (5 bases). V was pared by 1 base and J by 4 bases, with 9 bases between. CDR1 and CDR2 (germline): LNHDA, SQIVND (reference sequence). The CDR3 length is 14 residues.

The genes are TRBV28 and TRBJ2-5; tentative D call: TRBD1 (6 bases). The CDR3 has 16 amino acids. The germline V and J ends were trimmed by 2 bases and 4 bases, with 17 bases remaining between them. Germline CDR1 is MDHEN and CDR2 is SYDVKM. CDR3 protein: CASSLAVGAGGETQYF. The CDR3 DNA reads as TGTGCCAGCAGTTTAGCGGTGGGGGCCGGCGGAGAGACCCAGTACTTC.

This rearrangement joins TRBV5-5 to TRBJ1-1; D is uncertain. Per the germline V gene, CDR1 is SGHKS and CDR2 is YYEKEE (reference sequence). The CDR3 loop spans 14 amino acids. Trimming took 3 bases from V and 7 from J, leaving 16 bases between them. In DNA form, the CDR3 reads TGTGCCAGCAGCTACTCACTTAGTGCGCATGAAGCTTTCTTT. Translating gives CASSYSLSAHEAFF.

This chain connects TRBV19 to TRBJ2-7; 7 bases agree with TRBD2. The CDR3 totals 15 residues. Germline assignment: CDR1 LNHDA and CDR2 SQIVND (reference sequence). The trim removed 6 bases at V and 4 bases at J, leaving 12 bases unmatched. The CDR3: CASSPTLSGGYEQYF. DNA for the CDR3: TGTGCCAGTAGCCCTACTCTTTCGGGGGGTTACGAGCAGTACTTC.

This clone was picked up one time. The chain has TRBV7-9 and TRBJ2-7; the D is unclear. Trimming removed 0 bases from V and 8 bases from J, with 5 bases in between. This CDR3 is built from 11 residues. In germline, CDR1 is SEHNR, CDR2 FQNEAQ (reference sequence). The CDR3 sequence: CASSLAEKQYF. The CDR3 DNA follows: TGTGCCAGCAGCTTAGCGGAGAAGCAGTACTTC.

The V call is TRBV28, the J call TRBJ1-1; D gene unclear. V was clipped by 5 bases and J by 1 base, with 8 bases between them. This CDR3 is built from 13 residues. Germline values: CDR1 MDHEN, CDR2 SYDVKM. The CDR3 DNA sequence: TGTGCCAGCAGTCTTCCACAGAACACTGAAGCTTTCTTT. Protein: CASSLPQNTEAFF.

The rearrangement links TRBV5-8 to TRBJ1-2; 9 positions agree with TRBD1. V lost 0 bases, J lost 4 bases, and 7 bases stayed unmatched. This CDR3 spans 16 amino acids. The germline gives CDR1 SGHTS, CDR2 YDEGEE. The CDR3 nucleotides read TGTGCCAGCAGCTTGGTAGCCGGACAGGGGTTCTATGGCTACACCTTC. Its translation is CASSLVAGQGFYGYTF.

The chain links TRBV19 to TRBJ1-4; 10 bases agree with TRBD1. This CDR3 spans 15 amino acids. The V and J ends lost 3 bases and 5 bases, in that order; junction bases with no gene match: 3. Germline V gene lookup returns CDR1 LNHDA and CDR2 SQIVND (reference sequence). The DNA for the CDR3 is TGTGCCAGTAGTATGGTGACAGGGGGCAATGAAAAACTGTTTTTT. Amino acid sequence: CASSMVTGGNEKLFF.

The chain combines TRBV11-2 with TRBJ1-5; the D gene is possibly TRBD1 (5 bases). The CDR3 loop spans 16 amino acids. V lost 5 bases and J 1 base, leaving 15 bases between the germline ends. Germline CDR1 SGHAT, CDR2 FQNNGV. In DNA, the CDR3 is TGTGCCAGCAGCGACGCGGGAAGGGGAAGCAATCAGCCCCAGCATTTT. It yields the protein CASSDAGRGSNQPQHF.

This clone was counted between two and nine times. The CDR3 reads CATRRTGEDEKLFF. The CDR3 bases are TGCGCCACGCGGAGGACAGGGGAGGATGAAAAACTGTTTTTT. V is TRBV10-2 and J is TRBJ1-4; 9 positions agree with TRBD1. CDR3 length: 14 residues. V lost 10 bases, J lost 6 bases, and 9 bases stayed unmatched. Germline lookup yields CDR1 WSHSY and CDR2 SAAADI.

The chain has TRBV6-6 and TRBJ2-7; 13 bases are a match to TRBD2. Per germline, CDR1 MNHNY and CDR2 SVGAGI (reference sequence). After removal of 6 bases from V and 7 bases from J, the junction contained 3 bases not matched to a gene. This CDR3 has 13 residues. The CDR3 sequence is CASRRGLAGEQYF. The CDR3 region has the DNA TGTGCCAGCAGACGGGGACTAGCGGGAGAGCAGTACTTC.

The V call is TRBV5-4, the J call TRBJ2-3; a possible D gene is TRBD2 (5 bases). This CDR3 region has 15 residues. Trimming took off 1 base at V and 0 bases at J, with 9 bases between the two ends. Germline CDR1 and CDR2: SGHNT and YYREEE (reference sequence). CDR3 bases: TGTGCCAGCAGCTTGACCCTAGCTAGCACAGATACGCAGTATTTT. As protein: CASSLTLASTDTQYF.

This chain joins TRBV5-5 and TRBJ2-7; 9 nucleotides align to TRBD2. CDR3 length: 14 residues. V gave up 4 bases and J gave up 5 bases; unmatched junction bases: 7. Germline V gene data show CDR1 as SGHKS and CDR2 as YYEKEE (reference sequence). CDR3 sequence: CASSQGAGGHEQYF. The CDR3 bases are TGTGCCAGCAGCCAGGGAGCGGGAGGCCACGAGCAGTACTTC.

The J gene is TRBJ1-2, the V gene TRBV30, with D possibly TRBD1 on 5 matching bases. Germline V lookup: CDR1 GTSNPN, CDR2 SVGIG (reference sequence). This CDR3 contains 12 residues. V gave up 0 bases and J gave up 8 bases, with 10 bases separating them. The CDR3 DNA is TGTGCCTGGAGTGTCTCCTGGGGCGGCTACACCTTC. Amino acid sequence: CAWSVSWGGYTF.

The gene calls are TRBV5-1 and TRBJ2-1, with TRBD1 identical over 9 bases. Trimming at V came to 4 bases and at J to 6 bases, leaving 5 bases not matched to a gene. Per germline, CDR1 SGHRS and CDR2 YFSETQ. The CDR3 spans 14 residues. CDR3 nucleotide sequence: TGCGCCAGCAGCGTTACAGGGGGCTCCAATGAGCAGTTCTTC. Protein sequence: CASSVTGGSNEQFF.

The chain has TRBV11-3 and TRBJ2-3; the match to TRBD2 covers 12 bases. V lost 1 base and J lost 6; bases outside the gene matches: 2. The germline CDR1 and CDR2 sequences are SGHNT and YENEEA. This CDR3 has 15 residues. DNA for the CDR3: TGTGCCAGCAGCTTAGGACTAGCGGGAGCGGATACGCAGTATTTT. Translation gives CASSLGLAGADTQYF.

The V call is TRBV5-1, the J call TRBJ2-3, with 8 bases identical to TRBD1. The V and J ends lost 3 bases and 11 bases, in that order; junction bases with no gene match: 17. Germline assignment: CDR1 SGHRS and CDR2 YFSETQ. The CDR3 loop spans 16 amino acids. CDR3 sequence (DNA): TGCGCCAGCAGCTATGGACAGGGAGAGGGGCTGGGGAGGCAGTATTTT. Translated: CASSYGQGEGLGRQYF.

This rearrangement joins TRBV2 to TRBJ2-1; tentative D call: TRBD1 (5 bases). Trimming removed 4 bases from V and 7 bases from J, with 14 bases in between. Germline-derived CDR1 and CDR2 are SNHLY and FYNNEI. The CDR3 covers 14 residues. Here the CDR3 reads CASSAGRVWNEQFF. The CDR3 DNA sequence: TGTGCCAGCAGTGCTGGCAGGGTCTGGAATGAGCAGTTCTTC.

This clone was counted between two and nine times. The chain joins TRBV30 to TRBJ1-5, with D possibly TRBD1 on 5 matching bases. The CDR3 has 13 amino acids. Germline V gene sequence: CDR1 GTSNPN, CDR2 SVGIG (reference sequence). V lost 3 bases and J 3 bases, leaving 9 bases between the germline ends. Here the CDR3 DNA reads TGTGCCTGGAGCCCGACAGCCAATCAGCCCCAGCATTTT. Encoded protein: CAWSPTANQPQHF. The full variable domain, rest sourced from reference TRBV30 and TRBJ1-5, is SQTIHQWPATLVQPVGSPLSLECTVEGTSNPNLYWYRQAAGRGLQLLFYSVGIGQISSEVPQNLSASRPQDRQFILSSKKLLLSDSGFYLCAWSPTANQPQHFGDGTRLSIL.

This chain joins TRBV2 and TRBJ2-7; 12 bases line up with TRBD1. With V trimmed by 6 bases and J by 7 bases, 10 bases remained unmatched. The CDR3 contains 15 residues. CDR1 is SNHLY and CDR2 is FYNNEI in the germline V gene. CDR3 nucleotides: TGTGCCAGCAGGAGGGACAGGGGGCTCCTGAGGGAGCAGTACTTC. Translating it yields CASRRDRGLLREQYF.

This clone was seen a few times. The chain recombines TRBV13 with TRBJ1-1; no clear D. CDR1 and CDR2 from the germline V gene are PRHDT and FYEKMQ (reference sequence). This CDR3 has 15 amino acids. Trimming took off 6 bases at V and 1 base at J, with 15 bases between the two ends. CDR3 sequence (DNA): TGTGCCAGCAGAGACTACGGTAGGTCGAACACTGAAGCTTTCTTT. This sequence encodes CASRDYGRSNTEAFF.

The CDR3 spells CASSENPQGAGIAEAFF. In DNA, the CDR3 is TGTGCCAGCAGTGAAAACCCCCAGGGCGCAGGAATTGCTGAAGCTTTCTTT. The J gene is TRBJ1-1, the V gene TRBV6-1, with D possibly matching TRBD1 (5 bases). Deletions cut 2 bases from V and 6 bases from J, with 22 bases between. CDR3 length equals 17 residues. CDR1 is MNHNS and CDR2 is SASEGT in the germline V gene.